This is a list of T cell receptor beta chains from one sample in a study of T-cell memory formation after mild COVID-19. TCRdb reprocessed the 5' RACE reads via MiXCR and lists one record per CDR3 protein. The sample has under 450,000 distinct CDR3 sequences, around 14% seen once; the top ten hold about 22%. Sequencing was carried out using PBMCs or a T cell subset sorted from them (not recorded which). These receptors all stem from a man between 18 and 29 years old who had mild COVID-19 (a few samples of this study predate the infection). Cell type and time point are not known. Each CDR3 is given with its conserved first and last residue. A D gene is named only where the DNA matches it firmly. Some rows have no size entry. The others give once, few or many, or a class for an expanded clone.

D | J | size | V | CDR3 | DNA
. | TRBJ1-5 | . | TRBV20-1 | CSALLVLSQGLPQHF | TGCAGTGCACTGCTAGTGTTGTCTCAGGGGCTACCCCAGCATTTT
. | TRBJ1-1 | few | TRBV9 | CASGQSGTNTEAFF | TGTGCCAGCGGGCAATCAGGTACGAACACTGAAGCTTTCTTT
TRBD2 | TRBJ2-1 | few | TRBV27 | CASRGGTHSIASQFF | TGTGCCAGCAGGGGGGGGACTCATTCAATCGCCTCGCAGTTCTTC
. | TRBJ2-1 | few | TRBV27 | CASSLISGTYSYNEQFF | TGTGCCAGCAGCTTGATAAGCGGTACCTACTCCTACAATGAGCAGTTCTTC
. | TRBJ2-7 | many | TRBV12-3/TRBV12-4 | CASTPGGLSEQYF | TGTGCCAGCACCCCCGGGGGGCTTAGCGAGCAGTACTTC
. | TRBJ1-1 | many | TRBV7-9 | CASSRQLEAFF | TGTGCCAGCAGTCGCCAACTTGAAGCTTTCTTT
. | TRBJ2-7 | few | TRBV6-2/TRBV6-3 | CASSYTFYEQYF | TGTGCCAGCAGTTATACGTTCTACGAGCAGTACTTC
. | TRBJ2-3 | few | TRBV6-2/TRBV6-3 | CASCVGVTDTQYF | TGTGCCAGCTGCGTGGGGGTCACAGATACGCAGTATTTT
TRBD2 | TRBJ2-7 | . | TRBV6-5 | CASSTSTSGRGLYEQYF | TGTGCCAGCAGTACCTCGACTAGCGGGAGGGGGTTATACGAGCAGTACTTC
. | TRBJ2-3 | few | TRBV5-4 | CASSLGGETTDTQYF | TGTGCCAGCAGCTTAGGCGGGGAGACCACAGATACGCAGTATTTT
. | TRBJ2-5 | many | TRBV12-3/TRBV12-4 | CASGRGEGETQYF | TGTGCCAGCGGTAGGGGGGAAGGGGAGACCCAGTACTTC
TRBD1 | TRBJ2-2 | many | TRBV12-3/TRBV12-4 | CASTPGGSGAGELFF | TGTGCCAGCACCCCAGGGGGTTCCGGCGCCGGGGAGCTGTTTTTT
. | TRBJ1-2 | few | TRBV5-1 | CASSLRPGGGAAGYTF | TGCGCCAGCAGCCTACGCCCGGGGGGTGGGGCGGCTGGCTACACCTTC
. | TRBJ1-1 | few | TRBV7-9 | CASSYRRGADEAFF | TGTGCCAGCAGCTATCGTAGGGGGGCGGATGAAGCTTTCTTT
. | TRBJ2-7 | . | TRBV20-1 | CSARDAQVSYEQYF | TGCAGTGCTAGAGATGCCCAGGTATCCTACGAGCAGTACTTC
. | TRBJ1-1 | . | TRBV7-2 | CASSLAGTSAEAFF | TGTGCCAGCAGCTTAGCGGGCACGAGCGCTGAAGCTTTCTTT
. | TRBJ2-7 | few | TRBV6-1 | CASSEDLVRQYF | TGTGCCAGCAGTGAAGATCTGGTGCGGCAGTACTTC
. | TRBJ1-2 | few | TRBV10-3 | CAISEQVVGYTF | TGTGCCATCAGTGAACAGGTCGTCGGCTACACCTTC
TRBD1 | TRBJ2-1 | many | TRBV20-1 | CSASGGQGIYNEQFF | TGCAGTGCTAGTGGGGGACAGGGTATCTACAATGAGCAGTTCTTC
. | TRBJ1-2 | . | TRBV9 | CASSTFPATGVDGYTF | TGTGCCAGCAGCACCTTCCCAGCGACCGGGGTCGATGGCTACACCTTC
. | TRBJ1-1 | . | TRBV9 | CASSVEGNTEAFF | TGTGCCAGCAGCGTTGAAGGGAACACTGAAGCTTTCTTT
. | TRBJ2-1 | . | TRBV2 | CASSGEGEQFF | TGTGCCAGCAGTGGTGAAGGTGAGCAGTTCTTC
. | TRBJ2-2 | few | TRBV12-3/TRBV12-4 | CASFQDNTGELFF | TGTGCCAGCTTCCAGGATAACACCGGGGAGCTGTTTTTT
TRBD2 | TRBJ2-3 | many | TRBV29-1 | CSVVTSGGPGDTQYF | TGCAGCGTTGTTACTAGCGGGGGTCCCGGAGATACGCAGTATTTT
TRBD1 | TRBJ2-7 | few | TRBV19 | CASSLRDRGSYEQYF | TGTGCCAGTAGTCTCCGGGACAGGGGCTCCTACGAGCAGTACTTC
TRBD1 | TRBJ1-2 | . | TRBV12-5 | CASGTRLDRVGGYTF | TGTGCTAGTGGAACCAGACTGGACAGGGTGGGTGGCTACACCTTC
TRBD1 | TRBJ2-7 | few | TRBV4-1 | CASSQETGGRIFFSYEQYF | TGCGCCAGCAGCCAAGAGACAGGGGGTAGGATTTTCTTTTCCTACGAGCAGTACTTC
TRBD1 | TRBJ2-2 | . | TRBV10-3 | CAISERGRGTGELFF | TGTGCCATCAGTGAAAGGGGGCGTGGCACCGGGGAGCTGTTTTTT
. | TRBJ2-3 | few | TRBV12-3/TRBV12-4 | CASTHFGGSTDTQYF | TGTGCCAGCACCCATTTCGGCGGGAGCACAGATACGCAGTATTTT
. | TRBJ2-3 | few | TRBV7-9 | CASTPPVARTDTQYF | TGTGCCAGCACTCCACCCGTTGCACGCACAGATACGCAGTATTTT
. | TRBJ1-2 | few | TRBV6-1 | CASSPRPSQTNYGYTF | TGTGCCAGCAGTCCACGACCCTCCCAGACTAACTATGGCTACACCTTC
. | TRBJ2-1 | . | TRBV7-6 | CASSLVGGQSYNEQFF | TGTGCCAGCAGCTTAGTGGGCGGACAGAGTTACAATGAGCAGTTCTTC
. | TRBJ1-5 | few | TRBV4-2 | CASRKWGGSRGQPQHF | TGTGCCAGCCGCAAGTGGGGGGGCTCACGAGGTCAGCCCCAGCATTTT
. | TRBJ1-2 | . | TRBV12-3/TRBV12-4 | CASSLPWGGYTF | TGTGCCAGCAGTTTGCCATGGGGTGGCTACACCTTC
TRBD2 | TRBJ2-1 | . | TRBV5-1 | CASSVPGTSEGNEQFF | TGCGCCAGCAGCGTGCCCGGGACTAGCGAAGGGAATGAGCAGTTCTTC
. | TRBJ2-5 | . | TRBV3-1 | CASSQEPATQYF | TGTGCCAGCAGCCAAGAACCGGCGACCCAGTACTTC
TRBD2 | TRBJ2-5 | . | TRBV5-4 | CASSLALAGNQETQYF | TGTGCCAGCAGCTTGGCACTAGCGGGGAACCAAGAGACCCAGTACTTC
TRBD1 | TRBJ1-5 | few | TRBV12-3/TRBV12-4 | CASRQSDRGNQPQHF | TGTGCCAGCAGACAATCTGACAGGGGAAATCAGCCCCAGCATTTT
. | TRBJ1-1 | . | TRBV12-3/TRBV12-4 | CASSFRLMEGMGHTEAFF | TGTGCCAGCAGTTTCCGTCTAATGGAGGGAATGGGGCACACTGAAGCTTTCTTT
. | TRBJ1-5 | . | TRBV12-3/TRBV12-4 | CASSLGPQGSNQPQHF | TGTGCCAGCAGTTTAGGGCCACAGGGTAGCAATCAGCCCCAGCATTTT
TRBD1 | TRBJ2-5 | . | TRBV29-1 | CSVESRDRGETQYF | TGCAGCGTTGAATCCCGGGACAGGGGCGAGACCCAGTACTTC
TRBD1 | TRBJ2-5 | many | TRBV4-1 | CASSQRNRGQETQYF | TGCGCCAGCAGCCAACGCAACAGGGGGCAAGAGACCCAGTACTTC
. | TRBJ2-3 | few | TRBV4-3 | CASSQGGFTDTQYF | TGCGCCAGCAGCCAAGGTGGCTTCACAGATACGCAGTATTTT
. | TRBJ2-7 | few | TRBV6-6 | CASNTDGGHEQYF | TGTGCCAGCAACACAGACGGGGGCCACGAGCAGTACTTC
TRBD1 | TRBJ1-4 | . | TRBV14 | CASSAQGWIEKLFF | TGTGCCAGCAGCGCACAGGGGTGGATTGAAAAACTGTTTTTT
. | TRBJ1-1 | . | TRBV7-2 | CASSLTAYMNTEAFF | TGTGCCAGCAGCTTAACAGCTTATATGAACACTGAAGCTTTCTTT
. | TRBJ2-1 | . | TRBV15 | CATTGDIEETQFF | TGTGCCACTACCGGGGACATAGAAGAGACCCAGTTCTTC
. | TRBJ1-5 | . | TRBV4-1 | CASSQESGISNQPQHF | TGCGCCAGCAGCCAAGAGTCGGGAATTAGCAATCAGCCCCAGCATTTT
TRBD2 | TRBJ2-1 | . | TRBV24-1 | CATSDTTISGGARNEQFF | TGTGCCACCAGTGATACGACAATTAGCGGGGGGGCCCGCAATGAGCAGTTCTTC
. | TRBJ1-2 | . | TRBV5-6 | CASSWRGGSYGYTF | TGTGCCAGCAGCTGGAGAGGGGGGAGCTATGGCTACACCTTC
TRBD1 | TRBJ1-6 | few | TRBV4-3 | CASSQELGQGNNSPLHF | TGCGCCAGCAGCCAAGAACTGGGACAGGGGAATAATTCACCCCTCCACTTT
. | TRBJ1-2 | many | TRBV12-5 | CASGLNIGAEANYGYTF | TGTGCTAGTGGTTTGAACATCGGGGCAGAGGCTAACTATGGCTACACCTTC
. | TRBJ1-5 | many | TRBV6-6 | CASSSEQPQHF | TGTGCCAGCAGCTCCGAACAGCCCCAGCATTTT
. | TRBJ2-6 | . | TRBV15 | CATSSKTVTTGANVLTF | TGTGCCACCAGCAGCAAGACGGTTACTACTGGGGCCAACGTCCTGACTTTC
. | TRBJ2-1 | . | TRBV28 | CASTPRASRGASYNEQFF | TGTGCCAGCACCCCTAGGGCTAGCCGGGGGGCGTCCTACAATGAGCAGTTCTTC
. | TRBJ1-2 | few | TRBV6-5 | CASSYRAGYYGYTF | TGTGCCAGCAGTTACCGGGCAGGGTACTATGGCTACACCTTC
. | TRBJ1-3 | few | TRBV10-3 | CAISEGQYSGNTIYF | TGTGCCATCAGTGAGGGACAGTACTCTGGAAACACCATATATTTT
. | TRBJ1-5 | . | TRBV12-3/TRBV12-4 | CASSQSGSGQPQHF | TGTGCCAGCAGTCAGTCAGGGTCCGGTCAGCCCCAGCATTTT